These 15 T cell receptor beta chains share one sample of origin, sequenced in a study of OX40 agonist ivuxolimab in advanced cancers. TCRdb's copy holds only in-frame clones and misses some; the assay was immunoSEQ multiplex PCR. In the table there are 39,000 or so clones, more than 85% of which are singletons. Sequenced material: CD4+ or CD8+ T cells sorted from blood, taken in a trial of the OX40 agonist ivuxolimab. These TCRs come from an adult with an advanced solid tumor such as melanoma, head and neck, liver or kidney cancer.

This chain links TRBV11-2 with TRBJ2-2, with D perhaps matching TRBD1 (6 bases). With 6 bases removed from V and 8 bases from J, the gap between germline ends came to 16 bases. Per the germline V gene, CDR1 is SGHAT and CDR2 is FQNNGV. The CDR3 covers 14 residues. CDR3: CASRQPDSSGELFF. In DNA form, the CDR3 reads TGTGCCAGCAGACAACCGGACAGCTCTGGGGAGCTGTTTTTT.

This sequence joins TRBV21-1 and TRBJ2-7; no check of the table's D call, TRBD2, against the DNA was made. TRBV21-1 is flagged as a pseudogene. This CDR3 contains 13 residues. CDR3 sequence reads: CASSRTSGHEQYF. CDR3 DNA sequence: TGTGCCAGCAGCCGGACTAGCGGGCACGAGCAGTACTTC.

The chain employs TRBV19 and TRBJ1-5; no clear D. The CDR3 contains 14 residues. With 7 bases removed from V and 0 bases from J, the gap between germline ends came to 10 bases. Germline V gene sequence: CDR1 LNHDA, CDR2 SQIVND (reference sequence). CDR3 in amino acids: CASTAVYSNQPQHF. In DNA form, the CDR3 reads TGTGCCAGTACCGCCGTTTATAGCAATCAGCCCCAGCATTTT.

This rearrangement joins TRBV10-2 to TRBJ2-3; TRBD2 is a possible D gene (6 bases). Looked up from germline, CDR1 is WSHSY and CDR2 is SAAADI. The CDR3 length is 14 residues. Trimming stripped 9 bases from V and 6 bases from J, with 19 bases between. The CDR3 region has the DNA TGCGCCAGTACTCGCAGCGGGTGGGAGGATACGCAGTATTTT. It specifies CASTRSGWEDTQYF.

The chain carries TRBV6-5 and TRBJ1-1; 9 bases agree with TRBD1. CDR1 MNHEY and CDR2 SVGAGI come from the germline V gene. V lost 4 bases and J lost 3; bases outside the gene matches: 0. CDR3 length equals 13 residues. CDR3 sequence reads: CASSWTGDTEAFF. In nucleotides, the CDR3 is TGTGCCAGCAGTTGGACAGGGGACACTGAAGCTTTCTTT.

The chain joins TRBV5-1 to TRBJ2-7, with a tentative D call TRBD2 (6 bases). The CDR3 sequence is 11 residues long. CDR1 and CDR2 from the germline V gene are SGHRS and YFSETQ. V was clipped by 9 bases and J by 6 bases, with 13 bases between them. The chain's CDR3 is CATADGGEQYF. The CDR3 DNA follows: TGCGCCACTGCGGACGGGGGCGAGCAGTACTTC.

The chain recombines TRBV19 with TRBJ2-1; D gene unclear. The V and J ends lost 8 bases and 0 bases respectively, with 14 bases between them. The CDR3 contains 15 residues. Germline CDR1 and CDR2: LNHDA and SQIVND (reference sequence). The CDR3 spells CASSPAVSSYNEQFF. The CDR3 region has the DNA TGTGCCAGTTCTCCGGCAGTGAGCTCCTACAATGAGCAGTTCTTC.

CDR3 nucleotides: TGTGCCAGCAGCTTGAGGGACTCAAACTACGAGCAGTACTTC. Residues: CASSLRDSNYEQYF. The chain is built from TRBV5-4 and TRBJ2-7; tentative D call: TRBD2 (6 bases). Germline CDR1 SGHNT, CDR2 YYREEE (reference sequence). The CDR3 extends over 14 amino acids. Trimming shortened V by 1 base and J by 3 bases, and 11 bases separated the two germline ends.

The J gene is TRBJ1-2, the V gene TRBV6-1, with D perhaps matching TRBD1 (6 bases). The germline V gene has CDR1 MNHNS and CDR2 SASEGT. The length of the CDR3 is 15 residues. Trimming pared 0 bases from V and 2 bases from J, leaving 10 bases between. CDR3 bases: TGTGCCAGCAGTGAAGCGGGGCAGGGGAACTATGGCTACACCTTC. The encoded protein is CASSEAGQGNYGYTF.

The chain uses TRBV30 and TRBJ2-5; no clear D. This CDR3 has 13 amino acids. V lost 2 bases and J 5 bases, leaving 12 bases between the germline ends. CDR1 is GTSNPN and CDR2 is SVGIG in the germline V gene (reference sequence). CDR3 bases: TGTGCCTGGAGTCAACCCCCCCACGAGACCCAGTACTTC. The encoded protein is CAWSQPPHETQYF. Based on the CDR3 plus reference TRBV30 and TRBJ2-5, the full variable domain is SQTIHQWPATLVQPVGSPLSLECTVEGTSNPNLYWYRQAAGRGLQLLFYSVGIGQISSEVPQNLSASRPQDRQFILSSKKLLLSDSGFYLCAWSQPPHETQYFGPGTRLLVL.

The genes are TRBV4-1 and TRBJ2-5; D is unclear. Germline V CDR1 and CDR2: MGHRA, YSYEKL. Between the trimmed V and J ends, which lost 3 bases and 5 bases, there was a span of 10 bases. The CDR3 is 13 residues long. This CDR3 is CASSQGKWETQYF. The CDR3 DNA reads TGCGCCAGCAGCCAGGGGAAATGGGAGACCCAGTACTTC.

J is TRBJ1-5 and V is TRBV6-5; possibly TRBD1 for D (5 bases). Germline CDR1 MNHEY, CDR2 SVGAGI. This CDR3 is 13 amino acids long. V was clipped by 5 bases and J by 4 bases, with 9 bases between them. The CDR3 DNA is TGTGCCAGCAGTCAGACAGAGAATCAGCCCCAGCATTTT. Residues: CASSQTENQPQHF.

This sequence joins TRBV6-5 and TRBJ2-1, with a possible D match to TRBD1 (6 bases). Looked up from germline, CDR1 is MNHEY and CDR2 is SVGAGI. The CDR3 is 13 amino acids. V was cut by 2 bases and J by 8 bases, with 10 bases left in between. CDR3 in DNA: TGTGCCAGCAGTTACCCAGGGGTGGATGAGCAGTTCTTC. This encodes CASSYPGVDEQFF.

V usage is TRBV7-8 and J usage is TRBJ2-7; D is ambiguous. V lost 3 bases and J lost 7, with 10 bases in between. The germline gives CDR1 SGHVS, CDR2 FQNEAQ. This CDR3 is built from 12 residues. CDR3 nucleotides: TGTGCCAGCAGCTTGCCCGACGGGGAGCAGTACTTC. Amino acids: CASSLPDGEQYF.

The J gene is TRBJ2-3, the V gene TRBV27; D tentatively fits TRBD1 or TRBD2 (6 bases each). CDR1 MNHEY and CDR2 SMNVEV come from the germline V gene (reference sequence). Deletions cut 5 bases from V and 3 bases from J, with 21 bases between. This CDR3 contains 17 residues. DNA for the CDR3: TGTGCCAGCAGTCCGCACGTACAGGGAGGAGGGACAGATACGCAGTATTTT. It specifies CASSPHVQGGGTDTQYF.